The 20 T cell receptor beta chains given below trace back to one sample, sequenced in a study of blood T cell repertoires in COVID-19. This table comes from immunoSEQ multiplex PCR, and its TCRdb copy is limited to in-frame clones, with some not included. The sample lists 150,000 to 180,000 clones; about 85% were seen once. Sample: peripheral blood. All receptors derive from a man aged 55 to 70 with COVID-19, enrolled during active disease.

The chain links TRBV19 to TRBJ1-1; 9 bases match TRBD1. The CDR3 spans 14 residues. Trimming took 5 bases from V and 1 from J; bases not matched to a gene: 2. Germline lookup yields CDR1 LNHDA and CDR2 SQIVND (reference sequence). CDR3 in amino acids: CASSPGQGNTEAFF. The CDR3 nucleotides are TGTGCCAGTAGTCCGGGACAGGGGAACACTGAAGCTTTCTTT.

This clone appeared a single time. In DNA, the CDR3 is TGTGCCAGCAGCCAGGACAGGATTAATGGCTACACCTTC. It codes for CASSQDRINGYTF. The V call is TRBV12-3 or TRBV12-4, the J call TRBJ1-2, with 7 positions matching TRBD1. The CDR3 loop spans 13 amino acids. V was clipped by 6 bases and J by 6 bases; unmatched bases: 7.

This chain uses TRBV2 with TRBJ1-2; maybe TRBD1 (6 bases). The germline V gene encodes CDR1 SNHLY and CDR2 FYNNEI. The ends were cut back, 6 bases at V and 4 bases at J, with 15 bases in the middle. The CDR3 contains 14 residues. For the CDR3, the DNA is TGTGCCAGCAGGATAGGGACAAGTTTCTATGGCTACACCTTC. This encodes CASRIGTSFYGYTF.

The chain has TRBV21-1 and TRBJ1-5; the D call in the table, TRBD1, was not verified against the DNA. TRBV21-1 is described as a pseudogene. This CDR3 spans 15 amino acids. The DNA for the CDR3 is TGTGCCAGCAGCAAAGACAGGGTTAGCAATCAGCCCCAGCATTTT. This gives the protein CASSKDRVSNQPQHF.

The rearrangement uses TRBV7-9 and TRBJ2-5; D perhaps matches TRBD1 (5 bases). Trimming cost V 1 base and J 2 bases, with 8 bases left between them. The CDR3 contains 14 residues. The germline V gene encodes CDR1 SEHNR and CDR2 FQNEAQ (reference sequence). The CDR3 region is CASSLGGAQETQYF. In DNA, the CDR3 is TGTGCCAGCAGCTTAGGTGGGGCGCAAGAGACCCAGTACTTC.

The rearrangement uses TRBV5-5 and TRBJ1-6; D gene unclear. Germline CDR1 reads SGHKS; CDR2 reads YYEKEE (reference sequence). The CDR3 totals 14 residues. The V end was cut by 0 bases, the J end by 8 bases, with 9 bases between. The CDR3 DNA reads TGTGCCAGCAGCTTGGGAGGTTTCGATTCACCCCTCCACTTT. It codes for CASSLGGFDSPLHF.

The genes are TRBV12-3 or TRBV12-4 and TRBJ1-1; possible D gene TRBD1, 6 bases. The CDR3 length is 13 residues. With 6 bases removed from V and 5 bases from J, the gap between germline ends came to 13 bases. The CDR3 nucleotides read TGTGCCAGCAGGACCACAGGGTTAACTGAAGCTTTCTTT. Translating gives CASRTTGLTEAFF.

The gene calls are TRBV29-1 and TRBJ2-1, with 7 bases matching TRBD1. V was pared by 4 bases and J by 7 bases, with 13 bases of the junction left unmatched. Germline V gene data show CDR1 as SQVTM and CDR2 as ANQGSEA. The CDR3 contains 15 residues. The CDR3, as DNA: TGCAGCGTTGTCAAGGACAGGTTGAAAGGGAATGAGCAGTTCTTC. Amino acids: CSVVKDRLKGNEQFF.

The gene calls are TRBV11-3 and TRBJ2-5; 8 bases fit TRBD1. The CDR3 is made up of 14 amino acids. Germline loops: CDR1 SGHNT, CDR2 YENEEA. J was trimmed by 2 bases and V by 3 bases; bases with no gene match: 2. CDR3 coding DNA: TGTGCCAGCAGCTTTGGACAGGGTCAAGAGACCCAGTACTTC. It translates to CASSFGQGQETQYF.

This clone appeared once. V gene TRBV6-1 combines with J gene TRBJ1-1, with D tentatively TRBD1 (5 bases). The germline V gene encodes CDR1 MNHNS and CDR2 SASEGT. V lost 6 bases and J 8 bases, leaving 22 bases between the germline ends. This CDR3 region has 15 residues. The CDR3 here is CASRNYQAGGSEAFF. Written as DNA, the CDR3 is TGTGCCAGCAGGAACTACCAGGCGGGGGGTTCGGAAGCTTTCTTT.

This clone was seen just once. This chain joins TRBV28 and TRBJ2-5, with 11 bases identical to TRBD1. CDR1 MDHEN and CDR2 SYDVKM come from the germline V gene. The CDR3 runs to 16 residues. The junction had 13 bases not matched to a gene; V was cut back by 6 bases and J by 7 bases. The CDR3 DNA reads TGTGCCAGCAGCCCTATCACCGGGACAGGGGGTGTGACCCAGTACTTC. This codes for CASSPITGTGGVTQYF.

The CDR3 sequence: CASSQTGTWNTGELFF. DNA of the CDR3: TGTGCCAGCAGCCAAACTGGGACATGGAACACCGGGGAGCTGTTTTTT. The genes are TRBV14 and TRBJ2-2; D is possibly TRBD1 (6 bases). V was pared by 2 bases and J by 1 base, with 11 bases between. Germline loops: CDR1 SGHDN, CDR2 FVKESK. The CDR3 covers 16 residues.

This clone has just one count. The chain employs TRBV7-9 and TRBJ1-3; no definite D call. The CDR3 sequence is 12 residues long. The V end lost 5 bases, the J end lost 0 bases, and 2 bases lay between the germline ends. Germline V gene data show CDR1 as SEHNR and CDR2 as FQNEAQ (reference sequence). The CDR3 here is CASSHSGNTIYF. The CDR3 nucleotides are TGTGCCAGCAGCCACTCTGGAAACACCATATATTTT.

The chain recombines TRBV4-1 with TRBJ1-2; D perhaps matches TRBD1 (6 bases). CDR3 length: 16 amino acids. The germline gives CDR1 MGHRA, CDR2 YSYEKL. Trimming took off 3 bases at V and 8 bases at J, with 22 bases between the two ends. CDR3 DNA sequence: TGCGCCAGCAGCCAGGCTCGGGGGGGGCAGAATGTAGGCTACACCTTC. Protein sequence: CASSQARGGQNVGYTF.

Only one count was recorded for this clone. The chain joins TRBV28 to TRBJ2-5; no firm D call. V shed 2 bases and J shed 4 bases, with 11 bases lying between them. The length of the CDR3 is 14 residues. Germline values: CDR1 MDHEN, CDR2 SYDVKM. The CDR3 DNA follows: TGTGCCAGCAGTTTACCGCGTCGTCGAGAGACCCAGTACTTC. Its protein is CASSLPRRRETQYF.

The chain combines TRBV5-1 with TRBJ2-1; TRBD1 aligns across 7 bases. The CDR3 runs 14 residues. The J segment lost 4 bases and the V segment lost 3 bases, leaving 4 bases of the junction unmatched. Germline CDR1 reads SGHRS; CDR2 reads YFSETQ. CDR3 nucleotide sequence: TGCGCCAGCAGCTATGGGACAGCGTACAATGAGCAGTTCTTC. Translated: CASSYGTAYNEQFF.

The chain combines TRBV6-2 or TRBV6-3 with TRBJ2-2; possibly TRBD2 for D (6 bases). Trimming left V 2 bases short and J 3 bases short, with 10 bases between. Germline lookup yields CDR1 MNHEY and CDR2 SVGEGT. The CDR3 has 15 amino acids. CDR3 residues: CASSYGRDYTGELFF. CDR3 sequence (DNA): TGTGCCAGCAGTTACGGGCGGGACTACACCGGGGAGCTGTTTTTT.

The chain joins TRBV12-3 or TRBV12-4 to TRBJ1-1; a weak D match, TRBD1 (5 bases). The CDR3 covers 11 residues. V lost 4 bases and J lost 11, with 11 bases in between. The CDR3 DNA follows: TGTGCCAGCAGTTCGGGACTTTTGGCTTTCTTT. The encoded protein is CASSSGLLAFF.

This chain connects TRBV28 to TRBJ1-2; TRBD1 agrees at 10 bases. After removal of 6 bases from V and 5 bases from J, the junction contained 9 bases not matched to a gene. Germline loops: CDR1 MDHEN, CDR2 SYDVKM. The CDR3 runs 15 residues. CDR3 DNA sequence: TGTGCCAGCAGACTCCCGGGACAGGGGATATATGGCTACACCTTC. As protein: CASRLPGQGIYGYTF.

This chain links TRBV6-5 with TRBJ1-5; a weak D match, TRBD1 (5 bases). CDR3 length: 15 amino acids. Trimming took 6 bases from V and 2 from J, leaving 14 bases between them. Germline V gene sequence: CDR1 MNHEY, CDR2 SVGAGI. This CDR3 is CASSGFRVGNQPQHF. The CDR3, as DNA: TGTGCCAGCAGCGGATTCAGGGTGGGCAATCAGCCCCAGCATTTT.